The clone carrying this TCR beta chain occurred many times. The antigen is not known. Orbital computed tomography, thyroid ultrasound, TRAb, serum thyroxine and clinical symptoms formed the basis of diagnosis. The PBMC fraction was derived from about 10 ml of fresh peripheral blood. Amplified TCR beta CDR3 regions were obtained using RNA transcripts as template. A first-round RT-PCR used HTBI primers, followed by a second-round multiplex PCR. Each CDR3 protein gets one entry after TCRdb re-called the multiplex PCR reads with MiXCR. This sample yields approximately 160,000 distinct CDR3 sequences, of which roughly two fifths are seen a single time; less than 6% belongs to the top ten. The entry originates in a study of Graves' ophthalmopathy and Graves' hyperthyroidism. Study-level results: Built on 13 signatures, a model told ophthalmopathy apart from stable hyperthyroidism with 87.88% sensitivity and around 80% specificity. A majority of expanded thyroid clonotypes exceeding 0.001 frequency were likewise present in blood.

The TCR originated in a woman between 40 and 55 years old with Graves' ophthalmopathy. The material sequenced was peripheral blood.

CDR3 in amino acids: CAISGGQSYEQYF. CDR3 sequence (DNA): TGTGCCATCAGTGGGGGACAGAGCTACGAGCAGTACTTC. The chain combines TRBV10-3 with TRBJ2-7; TRBD1 aligns across 7 bases. The CDR3 totals 13 residues. CDR1 is ENHRY, CDR2 SYGVKD, per germline. J was trimmed by 3 bases and V by 4 bases; bases with no gene match: 3.